The subject of this entry is one T cell receptor (beta chain). What it binds is not known. The data originate from a study of T cell responses to AZD1222 COVID-19 vaccine. Findings of the study overall: Unmutated variant regions are reportedly the target of nearly half of TCRs that are spike-specific. None of the repertoires were sampled until the peak T cell response had passed. The breadth and depth of Spike-specific TCRs increased once two AZD1222 doses had been given.

TCRdb keeps only in-frame clones here, not all; method: immunoSEQ multiplex PCR. The table records about 27,000 clones, roughly 90% of them present only once. CDR3 length equals 12 residues. CDR1 LGHNA and CDR2 YSLEER come from the germline V gene. Trimming left V 4 bases short and J 8 bases short, with 8 bases between. The sample in question was peripheral blood, obtained 28 days after the second AZD1222 dose. The V call is TRBV4-3, the J call TRBJ2-2; no firm D call. This TCR was recovered from an adult who received the AZD1222 COVID-19 vaccine. The CDR3 sequence is CASSLTGGELFF. The CDR3 coding sequence is TGCGCCAGCAGCCTGACCGGGGGGGAGCTGTTTTTT.